The T cell receptor (beta chain) under discussion was sequenced for a study of CD8+CD57+ T cells in acquired aplastic anemia. Study-level background: DNA from sorted CD4+ and CD8+ cells averaged roughly 3.2 ug.

CDR3 and TCR beta VDJ profiling relied on genomic DNA as the template. In TCRdb, the reads were re-called with MiXCR into one record per CDR3 protein. The sample records about 120,000 distinct CDR3 sequences, 55% to 70% being singletons. As to this clonotype: Its antigen is not identified.

Trimming at V came to 5 bases and at J to 5 bases, leaving 13 bases not matched to a gene. The CDR3 runs to 16 residues. Germline V gene lookup returns CDR1 SGHAT and CDR2 FQDESV (reference sequence). Whoever was chosen for sequencing had shown CD8+CD57+ cell expansion by flow cytometry. No therapy had been given to the patients at the time of blood sampling. Study-wide findings and caveats: Overlapping CD8+ CDR3 repertoires of patients and controls contained approximately 28 shared sequences. Patients and controls had CD8+ Simpson's diversity values that were not significantly distinct.

Sequenced: sorted CD4+, CD8+, or CD8+CD57+ T cells (not recorded which) from PBMCs. This chain connects TRBV11-1 to TRBJ2-3; the match to TRBD1 covers 7 bases. The origin of this receptor is a human donor with aplastic anemia. CDR3 residues: CASSPTRGQQLDTQYF. DNA for the CDR3: TGTGCCAGCAGCCCTACTCGGGGACAGCAATTAGATACGCAGTATTTT.